Here is one T cell receptor (beta chain) with its context. Looked up from germline, CDR1 is LNHDA and CDR2 is SQIVND (reference sequence). The CDR3 runs to 14 residues. V gave up 7 bases and J gave up 5 bases, with 14 bases separating them. This record belongs to a study of OX40 agonist ivuxolimab in advanced cancers. Study-level background: Patients achieving partial responses numbered three: one hepatocellular carcinoma case and two cutaneous melanoma cases.

Sequencing used immunoSEQ multiplex PCR; TCRdb keeps in-frame clones, though not all of them. Of 80,000 to 100,000 clones listed, 88% were seen once; the top ten hold 0.7% to 0.95%. Researchers took blood at baseline, on cycle 4 day 1, and on cycle 7 day 1. The source of this sequence is an adult with an advanced solid tumor such as melanoma, head and neck, liver or kidney cancer. The sequences come from CD4+ or CD8+ T cells sorted from blood, collected in a trial of the OX40 agonist ivuxolimab. The rearrangement joins TRBV19 to TRBJ2-2; weak D call: TRBD2 (5 bases). For the CDR3, the DNA is TGTGCCAGTACAAGGACCACGGGAACCGGGGAGCTGTTTTTT. It encodes CASTRTTGTGELFF.